The 19 T cell receptor beta chains reported below all come from one sample, sequenced in a study of PD-1 blockade in classical Hodgkin lymphoma. Produced via immunoSEQ multiplex PCR; TCRdb's table is partial and in-frame only. The sample has about 90,000 clones, approximately 90% seen once. Time point: cycle 4 day 1 (C4D1), after 5 to 7 weeks of nivolumab. With no exception, relapse followed autologous stem cell transplantation in all patients, and brentuximab vedotin exposure varied. The sequencing here drew on peripheral blood mononuclear cells (PBMCs), taken before the fourth cycle of nivolumab. The source of these receptors is a human donor with classical Hodgkin lymphoma.

The V call is TRBV14, the J call TRBJ2-7; D possibly corresponds to TRBD1 (5 bases). The CDR3 runs to 15 residues. Germline lookup yields CDR1 SGHDN and CDR2 FVKESK. Trimming pared 1 base from V and 3 bases from J, leaving 13 bases between. CDR3 in amino acids: CASSQGAGQGYEQYF. The CDR3 bases are TGTGCCAGCAGCCAAGGGGCCGGGCAGGGCTACGAGCAGTACTTC.

The chain is built from TRBV30 and TRBJ1-5; D call uncertain. CDR3 length equals 14 residues. V lost 0 bases to trimming and J lost 5 bases, with 11 bases between them. Germline V gives CDR1 GTSNPN, CDR2 SVGIG (reference sequence). In DNA form, the CDR3 reads TGTGCCTGGAGTGTATCCCCGGGAGATCAGCCCCAGCATTTT. It is translated as CAWSVSPGDQPQHF.

This clone occurred a few times. This chain connects TRBV7-9 to TRBJ1-1; 9 nucleotides align to TRBD1. J lost 5 bases, V lost 4 bases, and 11 bases had no gene match. CDR1 is SEHNR and CDR2 is FQNEAQ in the germline V gene (reference sequence). The CDR3 loop spans 16 amino acids. CDR3 region: CASSSKPGQGWTEAFF. The CDR3 DNA sequence: TGTGCCAGCAGCTCCAAACCCGGACAGGGGTGGACTGAAGCTTTCTTT.

The chain is built from TRBV5-4 and TRBJ1-5, with a weak D call TRBD1 (5 bases). Germline loops: CDR1 SGHNT, CDR2 YYREEE (reference sequence). The CDR3 spans 16 residues. The ends were cut back, 2 bases at V and 0 bases at J, with 12 bases in the middle. Here the CDR3 DNA reads TGTGCCAGCAGCTTTGGAACAGGATATAGCAATCAGCCCCAGCATTTT. It is translated as CASSFGTGYSNQPQHF.

The chain is built from TRBV28 and TRBJ1-6, with D perhaps matching TRBD1 (5 bases). Trimming removed 7 bases from V and 0 bases from J, with 16 bases in between. The germline gives CDR1 MDHEN, CDR2 SYDVKM. The CDR3 length is 17 residues. The CDR3 reads CASTPGGADSYNSPLHF. In nucleotides, the CDR3 is TGTGCCAGCACTCCGGGTGGGGCAGACTCCTATAATTCACCCCTCCACTTT.

J is TRBJ1-3 and V is TRBV11-3; no reliable D call. Trimming took 11 bases from V and 7 from J, leaving 9 bases between them. This CDR3 has 10 residues. From germline, CDR1 is SGHNT and CDR2 YENEEA. The CDR3 protein is CAGLWNTIYF. CDR3 in DNA: TGTGCCGGACTTTGGAACACCATATATTTT.

This clone was recorded only once. The J gene is TRBJ2-2, the V gene TRBV5-1, with D possibly being TRBD2 (6 bases). V was trimmed by 0 bases and J by 2 bases, leaving 11 bases between them. Per germline, CDR1 SGHRS and CDR2 YFSETQ. The CDR3 has 16 residues. Here the CDR3 DNA reads TGCGCCAGCAGCTTGGTTCCGGGGGATAACACCGGGGAGCTGTTTTTT. Translated, it gives CASSLVPGDNTGELFF.

The gene calls are TRBV7-3 and TRBJ2-5; tentatively, D is TRBD1 (5 bases). CDR1 is SGHTA and CDR2 is FQGTGA in the germline V gene. Trimming pared 2 bases from V and 0 bases from J, leaving 7 bases between. The CDR3 is made up of 14 amino acids. CDR3 DNA sequence: TGTGCCAGCAGCTTACAGGGTTACCAAGAGACCCAGTACTTC. Protein sequence: CASSLQGYQETQYF. The full variable domain, with the rest looked up from reference TRBV7-3 and TRBJ2-5, is GAGVSQTPSNKVTEKGKYVELRCDPISGHTALYWYRQSLGQGPEFLIYFQGTGAADDSGLPNDRFFAVRPEGSVSTLKIQRTERGDSAVYLCASSLQGYQETQYFGPGTRLLVL.

The chain couples TRBV21-1 to TRBJ2-5; the D call of TRBD1 is as the table states it, not checked on the DNA. TRBV21-1 is a recognized pseudogene. This CDR3 comprises 15 residues. In DNA form, the CDR3 reads TGTGCCAGCAGCAAAGGGGTAAGGCAGGGGAAGACCCAGTACTTC. Its translation is CASSKGVRQGKTQYF.

This chain joins TRBV19 and TRBJ2-1, with D perhaps TRBD2 (6 bases). The CDR3 extends over 13 amino acids. Germline CDR1 LNHDA, CDR2 SQIVND (reference sequence). V lost 7 bases, J lost 5 bases, and 12 bases lay in between. CDR3 bases: TGTGCCAGTATAGGAGGGGCTAACAATGAGCAGTTCTTC. Protein: CASIGGANNEQFF.

The DNA of the CDR3 is TGTGCCTGGAGTGACGGGGGCTTAAGCACAGATACGCAGTATTTT. It codes for CAWSDGGLSTDTQYF. The genes are TRBV30 and TRBJ2-3, with D perhaps being TRBD1 or TRBD2 (6 bases each). Trimming took 1 base from V and 0 from J, leaving 11 bases between them. Per the germline V gene, CDR1 is GTSNPN and CDR2 is SVGIG (reference sequence). The CDR3 length is 15 residues.

V gene TRBV4-2 combines with J gene TRBJ1-1, with TRBD1 identical over 7 bases. V lost 0 bases and J lost 0; bases outside the gene matches: 1. The CDR3 length is 15 residues. The germline gives CDR1 LGHNA, CDR2 YNFKEQ. The DNA for the CDR3 is TGTGCCAGCAGCCAAGAGGGACAGATGAACACTGAAGCTTTCTTT. Its translation is CASSQEGQMNTEAFF.

The chain recombines TRBV7-9 with TRBJ2-7; 10 bases match TRBD1. V dropped 1 base and J dropped 6; count of bases not matched to a gene: 9. Looked up from germline, CDR1 is SEHNR and CDR2 is FQNEAQ (reference sequence). CDR3 length: 16 amino acids. The CDR3 region is CASSLGAGQGIGEQYF. The CDR3 DNA reads as TGTGCCAGCAGCTTAGGGGCGGGACAGGGGATAGGCGAGCAGTACTTC.

The chain joins TRBV7-9 to TRBJ1-3; TRBD1 might be the D (6 bases). V dropped 6 bases and J dropped 1 base, with 10 bases sitting between them. CDR3 size: 14 residues. Germline CDR1 reads SEHNR; CDR2 reads FQNEAQ (reference sequence). The CDR3 spells CASSTGTSGNTIYF. CDR3 in DNA: TGTGCCAGCAGTACAGGGACATCTGGAAACACCATATATTTT.

The chain has TRBV29-1 and TRBJ1-2; the D is unclear. Trimming cost V 5 bases and J 6 bases, with 10 bases left between them. CDR1 and CDR2 (germline): SQVTM, ANQGSEA. The CDR3 is 11 residues long. The CDR3 region is CSVQGVDGYTF. CDR3 nucleotides: TGCAGCGTTCAAGGTGTGGATGGCTACACCTTC.

The chain is built from TRBV11-2 and TRBJ2-1; D is possibly TRBD2 (7 bases). Germline V lookup: CDR1 SGHAT, CDR2 FQNNGV. This CDR3 comprises 14 residues. Trimming took off 5 bases at V and 10 bases at J, with 18 bases between the two ends. CDR3 sequence: CASSPLGGASEQFF. In DNA, the CDR3 is TGTGCCAGCAGCCCGTTGGGGGGGGCCAGCGAGCAGTTCTTC.

CDR3 residues: CASSPAGESETQYF. Here the CDR3 DNA reads TGTGCCAGCAGCCCAGCGGGGGAGTCGGAGACCCAGTACTTC. The rearrangement uses TRBV5-4 and TRBJ2-5; 8 bases are a match to TRBD2. This CDR3 comprises 14 residues. V dropped 4 bases and J dropped 5; count of bases not matched to a gene: 7. Germline V CDR1 and CDR2: SGHNT, YYREEE (reference sequence).

J is TRBJ2-7 and V is TRBV27, with TRBD1 identical over 9 bases. Germline loops: CDR1 MNHEY, CDR2 SMNVEV (reference sequence). This CDR3 contains 15 residues. J gave up 4 bases and V 4 bases, and 8 bases lay outside the gene matches. The CDR3 DNA follows: TGTGCCAGCAGTTGGACAGGGGACGTGGGGTACGAGCAGTACTTC. As protein: CASSWTGDVGYEQYF.

This chain connects TRBV5-4 to TRBJ2-7; 8 nucleotides match TRBD1. V dropped 4 bases and J dropped 2; count of bases not matched to a gene: 8. The germline V gene encodes CDR1 SGHNT and CDR2 YYREEE (reference sequence). This CDR3 contains 15 residues. CDR3 sequence reads: CASSAAGTGAYEQYF. DNA of the CDR3: TGTGCCAGCAGCGCCGCCGGGACAGGAGCCTACGAGCAGTACTTC.